One sample yielded the 15 T cell receptor beta chains listed below, sequenced in a study of T cells in Graves' hyperthyroidism and ophthalmopathy. RNA transcripts gave rise to amplified TCR beta CDR3 regions. TCR CDR3 underwent first-round RT-PCR with the HTBI primer set. From the multiplex PCR reads, TCRdb called clonotypes with MiXCR, one entry per CDR3 protein. The sample has tens of thousands of distinct CDR3 sequences; roughly 56% are singletons. Specimen: peripheral blood or thyroid tissue (not recorded which). The receptors derive from a young man with Graves' hyperthyroidism.

This clonotype was counted at least ten times. The rearrangement links TRBV7-2 to TRBJ2-7; 8 nucleotides align to TRBD2. Germline loops: CDR1 SGHTA, CDR2 FQGNSA. The ends lost 4 bases at V and 4 bases at J; junction bases unmatched: 6. The CDR3 is 14 residues long. Written as DNA, the CDR3 is TGTGCCAGCAGCTCCCGGCGGGGGGTATACGAGCAGTACTTC. It codes for CASSSRRGVYEQYF.

The chain uses TRBV7-2 and TRBJ1-5, with D unresolved. Trimming took off 5 bases at V and 9 bases at J, with 17 bases between the two ends. The CDR3 extends over 14 amino acids. Germline V CDR1 and CDR2: SGHTA, FQGNSA. The CDR3 DNA follows: TGTGCCAGCAGCCCGACGGATGCGAGACGGCCCCAGCATTTT. It is translated as CASSPTDARRPQHF.

Remarks on this clonotype: This may arise from a read error, as a much more abundant clone is one base away. The chain couples TRBV7-9 to TRBJ1-2; D remains ambiguous. Per the germline V gene, CDR1 is SEHNR and CDR2 is FQNEAQ (reference sequence). This CDR3 is built from 13 residues. The CDR3 sequence: CASSGPLNYGYAF. The CDR3 coding sequence is TGTGCCAGCAGCGGACCCCTAAACTATGGCTACGCCTTC.

The chain recombines TRBV20-1 with TRBJ2-5; 10 positions agree with TRBD2. The J segment lost 4 bases and the V segment lost 0 bases, leaving 11 bases of the junction unmatched. The CDR3 extends over 17 amino acids. Germline CDR1 reads DFQATT; CDR2 reads SNEGSKA (reference sequence). This CDR3 is CSARDLGGTSEAETQYF. The DNA for the CDR3 is TGCAGTGCTAGAGATCTGGGCGGGACTAGCGAGGCAGAGACCCAGTACTTC.

This clonotype has more than one count but fewer than ten. The chain has TRBV18 and TRBJ2-6; D not certain. Germline V CDR1 and CDR2: KGHSH, LQKENI. This CDR3 contains 14 residues. The V end lost 3 bases, the J end lost 4 bases, and 7 bases lay between the germline ends. The CDR3: CASSPSTGANVLTF. CDR3 coding DNA: TGTGCCAGCTCACCTAGTACCGGGGCCAACGTCCTGACTTTC.

This chain links TRBV5-1 with TRBJ2-7; D gene ambiguous. The length of the CDR3 is 13 residues. Germline values: CDR1 SGHRS, CDR2 YFSETQ. The ends were cut back, 4 bases at V and 3 bases at J, with 11 bases in the middle. The CDR3 region has the DNA TGCGCCAGCAGCGGTGTGACGGTCTACGAGCAGTACTTC. As protein: CASSGVTVYEQYF.

This clonotype was detected ten times or more. The chain combines TRBV12-3 or TRBV12-4 with TRBJ1-4; the match to TRBD1 covers 10 bases. Germline trimming cut 4 bases from V and 7 bases from J; bases unmatched to any gene: 3. The CDR3 consists of 14 residues. CDR3 DNA: TGTGCCAGCAGTTCACGGGACAGGGGTGAAAAACTGTTTTTT. Protein product: CASSSRDRGEKLFF.

Details on this clonotype: Sequence at one end of the junction differs from germline and may be a read error. The chain uses TRBV6-5 and TRBJ1-1; D unresolved. The CDR3 spans 16 residues. Germline lookup yields CDR1 MNHEY and CDR2 SVGAGI. The chain's CDR3 is CANSYSSWSRSTEAFF. CDR3 DNA sequence: TGTGCCAACAGTTACTCGAGCTGGTCGCGGAGCACTGAGGCTTTCTTT.

On this clonotype itself: One end of the junction does not line up with germline, which may come from a read error. The chain couples TRBV20-1 to TRBJ2-2; 11 bases agree with TRBD2. Germline loops: CDR1 DFQATT, CDR2 SNEGSKA (reference sequence). This CDR3 has 15 amino acids. CDR3 bases: TGCAGTGCTAGAACTAGCGGGGGCCAGGACGGGGAGCTGTTCTTT. This encodes CSARTSGGQDGELFF.

In regard to this clonotype: Being one base from a much bigger clone, this may be a read error. This chain uses TRBV28 with TRBJ2-7, with D tentatively TRBD2 (6 bases). CDR1 and CDR2 from the germline V gene are MDHEN and SYDVKM. The CDR3 runs 14 residues. V was shortened by 2 bases and J by 6 bases, with 14 bases between the two germline ends. CDR3 sequence reads: CASSLGGPGSEQYF. The CDR3 nucleotides read TGTGCCAGCAGTTTAGGAGGGCCCGGTTCCGAGCAGTACTTC.

J is TRBJ1-4 and V is TRBV25-1; D perhaps matches TRBD1 (6 bases). The CDR3 spans 13 residues. Germline V CDR1 and CDR2: MGHDK, SYGVNS. Deletions cut 3 bases from V and 10 bases from J, with 12 bases between. CDR3 loop: CASSEAGVGKLFF. In nucleotides, the CDR3 is TGTGCCAGCAGTGAGGCAGGGGTCGGAAAACTGTTTTTT.

This clonotype was found many times. The chain has TRBV24-1 and TRBJ2-3; D unresolved. The CDR3 loop spans 15 amino acids. With 0 bases removed from V and 1 base from J, the gap between germline ends came to 7 bases. In germline, CDR1 is KGHDR, CDR2 SFDVKD. The CDR3 protein is CATSDLLSGTDTQYF. The CDR3 DNA reads as TGTGCCACCAGTGATTTGCTTTCGGGCACAGATACGCAGTATTTT.

The V and J genes are TRBV2 and TRBJ2-5; 12 nucleotides line up with TRBD2. V trimming: 3 bases; J trimming: 3 bases; junction bases outside the gene matches: 2. CDR1 and CDR2 (germline): SNHLY, FYNNEI. This CDR3 comprises 15 residues. Here the CDR3 reads CASSDPSGREETQYF. The CDR3 DNA follows: TGTGCCAGCAGTGACCCTAGCGGGAGGGAAGAGACCCAGTACTTC.

The rearrangement joins TRBV20-1 to TRBJ2-5; 9 bases map to TRBD2. The CDR3 loop spans 16 amino acids. With V trimmed by 0 bases and J by 5 bases, 10 bases remained unmatched. Germline CDR1 and CDR2: DFQATT and SNEGSKA (reference sequence). The DNA for the CDR3 is TGCAGTGCTAGAGATCCGGCGGGGGGGCGCGATGAGACCCAGTACTTC. Translated, it gives CSARDPAGGRDETQYF.

This clonotype was picked up many times. This chain joins TRBV5-5 and TRBJ1-1; possibly TRBD1 for D (5 bases). The germline CDR1 and CDR2 sequences are SGHKS and YYEKEE (reference sequence). This CDR3 spans 16 amino acids. V gave up 0 bases and J gave up 1 base, with 13 bases separating them. The CDR3 spells CASSLGQATGNTEAFF. The CDR3 nucleotides read TGTGCCAGCAGCTTGGGGCAGGCTACAGGGAACACTGAAGCTTTCTTT. Looking up the rest from reference TRBV5-5 and TRBJ1-1 gives the full variable domain: DAGVTQSPTHLIKTRGQQVTLRCSPISGHKSVSWYQQVLGQGPQFIFQYYEKEERGRGNFPDRFSARQFPNYSSELNVNALLLGDSALYLCASSLGQATGNTEAFFGQGTRLTVV.